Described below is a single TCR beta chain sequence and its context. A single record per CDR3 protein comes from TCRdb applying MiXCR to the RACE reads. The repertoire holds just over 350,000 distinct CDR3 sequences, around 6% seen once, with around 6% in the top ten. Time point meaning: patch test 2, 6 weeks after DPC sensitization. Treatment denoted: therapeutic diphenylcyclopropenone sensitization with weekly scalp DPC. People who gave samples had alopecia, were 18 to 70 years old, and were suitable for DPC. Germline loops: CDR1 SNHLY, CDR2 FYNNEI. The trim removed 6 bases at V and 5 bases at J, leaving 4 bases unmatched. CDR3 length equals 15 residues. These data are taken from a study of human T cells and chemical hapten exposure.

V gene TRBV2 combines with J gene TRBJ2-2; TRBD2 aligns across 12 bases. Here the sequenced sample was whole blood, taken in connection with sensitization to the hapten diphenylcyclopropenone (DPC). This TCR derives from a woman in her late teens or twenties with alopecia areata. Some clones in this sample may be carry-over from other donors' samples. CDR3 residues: CASRMTSGGTGELFF. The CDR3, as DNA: TGTGCCAGCAGGATGACTAGCGGGGGTACCGGGGAGCTGTTTTTT.